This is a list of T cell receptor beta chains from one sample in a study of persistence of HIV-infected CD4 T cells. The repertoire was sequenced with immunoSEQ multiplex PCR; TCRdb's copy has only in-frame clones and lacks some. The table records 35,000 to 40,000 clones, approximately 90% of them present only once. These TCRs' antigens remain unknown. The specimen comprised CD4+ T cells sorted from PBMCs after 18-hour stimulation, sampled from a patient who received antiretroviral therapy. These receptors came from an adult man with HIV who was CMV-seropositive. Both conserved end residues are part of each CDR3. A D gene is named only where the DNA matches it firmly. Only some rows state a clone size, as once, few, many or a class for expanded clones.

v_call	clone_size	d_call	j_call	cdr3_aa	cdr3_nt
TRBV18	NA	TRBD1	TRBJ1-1	CASSPGGGGMKTEAFF	TGTGCCAGCTCACCAGGTGGAGGGGGCATGAAGACTGAAGCTTTCTTT
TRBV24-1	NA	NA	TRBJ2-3	CATSDEVTQYF	TGTGCCACCAGTGATGAGGTTACGCAGTATTTT
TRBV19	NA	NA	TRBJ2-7	CASRGRDRLEQYF	TGTGCCAGTAGGGGCCGCGACAGGCTCGAGCAGTACTTC
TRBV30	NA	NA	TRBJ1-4	CACGQLYEKLFF	TGTGCCTGTGGCCAATTATATGAAAAACTGTTTTTT
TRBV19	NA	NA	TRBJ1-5	CASSVERDQPQHF	TGTGCCAGTAGTGTGGAGCGGGATCAGCCCCAGCATTTT
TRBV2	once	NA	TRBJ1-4	CASSDGWGKLFF	TGTGCCAGCAGTGATGGGTGGGGAAAACTGTTTTTT
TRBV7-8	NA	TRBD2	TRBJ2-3	CASSPRLAGGGDTQYF	TGTGCCAGCAGCCCGCGACTAGCGGGGGGGGGTGATACGCAGTATTTT
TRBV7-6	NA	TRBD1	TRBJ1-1	CASSPGGTGLNTEAFF	TGTGCCAGCAGCCCAGGAGGGACAGGGTTGAACACTGAAGCTTTCTTT
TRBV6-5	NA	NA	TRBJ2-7	CASTIYEQYF	TGTGCCAGCACCATCTACGAGCAGTACTTC
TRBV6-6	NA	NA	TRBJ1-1	CASSYSPYTEAFF	TGTGCCAGCAGTTACTCTCCGTACACTGAAGCTTTCTTT
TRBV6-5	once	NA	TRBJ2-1	CASSYGADSYNEQFF	TGTGCCAGCAGTTACGGGGCGGACTCCTACAATGAGCAGTTCTTC
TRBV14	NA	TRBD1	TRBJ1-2	CASSQGTGNYGYTF	TGTGCCAGCAGCCAGGGGACAGGGAACTATGGCTACACCTTC
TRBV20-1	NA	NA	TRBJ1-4	CSASVEGWATNEKLFF	TGCAGTGCTAGTGTAGAGGGATGGGCAACTAATGAAAAACTGTTTTTT
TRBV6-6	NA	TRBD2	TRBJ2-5	CASRGAGLAGQETQYF	TGTGCCAGCAGGGGAGCTGGACTAGCGGGGCAAGAGACCCAGTACTTC
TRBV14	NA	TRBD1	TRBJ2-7	CASSQGQGSSYEQYF	TGTGCCAGCAGCCAAGGACAGGGAAGCTCCTACGAGCAGTACTTC
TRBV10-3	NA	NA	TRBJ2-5	CAISERGHAGVTQYF	TGTGCCATCAGTGAAAGGGGACACGCCGGCGTGACCCAGTACTTC
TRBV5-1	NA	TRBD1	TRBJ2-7	CASSLDRGQHEQYF	TGCGCCAGCAGCTTGGACAGGGGGCAACACGAGCAGTACTTC
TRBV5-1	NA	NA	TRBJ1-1	CASSLDQNTEAFF	TGCGCCAGCAGCTTGGACCAGAACACTGAAGCTTTCTTT
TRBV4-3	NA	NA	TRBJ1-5	CASSQSQGINQPQHF	TGCGCCAGCAGCCAGTCACAGGGAATCAATCAGCCCCAGCATTTT
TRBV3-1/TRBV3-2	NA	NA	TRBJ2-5	CASSQALPGTQYF	TGTGCCAGCAGCCAAGCGTTACCCGGAACCCAGTACTTC
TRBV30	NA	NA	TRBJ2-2	CAWSPQNTGELFF	TGTGCCTGGAGTCCACAGAACACCGGGGAGCTGTTTTTT
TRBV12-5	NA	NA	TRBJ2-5	CASGPRLETQYF	TGTGCTAGTGGTCCACGTTTGGAGACCCAGTACTTC
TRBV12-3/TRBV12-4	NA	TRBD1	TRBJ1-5	CASSSGGHQPQHF	TGTGCCAGCAGTTCAGGGGGGCATCAGCCCCAGCATTTT
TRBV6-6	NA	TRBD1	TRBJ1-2	CASSMGQGGGYTF	TGTGCCAGCAGTATGGGACAGGGGGGCGGCTACACCTTC
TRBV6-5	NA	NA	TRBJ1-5	CASEGGTIEPQHF	TGTGCCAGCGAGGGGGGGACAATTGAGCCCCAGCATTTT
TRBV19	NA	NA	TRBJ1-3	CASSTTQTSGNTIYF	TGTGCCAGTAGTACGACTCAGACTTCTGGAAACACCATATATTTT
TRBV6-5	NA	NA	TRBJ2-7	CASTDVGGSYEQYF	TGTGCCAGCACCGACGTTGGGGGATCCTACGAGCAGTACTTC
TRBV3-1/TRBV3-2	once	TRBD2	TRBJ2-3	CASSQDRTAGGKDTQYF	TGTGCCAGCAGCCAAGATCGGACGGCGGGAGGCAAAGATACGCAGTATTTT
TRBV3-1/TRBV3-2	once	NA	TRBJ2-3	CASNAAGSTDTQYF	TGTGCCAGTAATGCGGCGGGTAGCACAGATACGCAGTATTTT
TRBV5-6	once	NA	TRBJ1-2	CASSWRGVGYGYTF	TGTGCCAGCAGCTGGCGGGGGGTCGGCTATGGCTACACCTTC
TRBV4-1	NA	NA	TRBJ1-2	CASSPLSGGGLGYTF	TGCGCCAGCAGCCCCTTATCCGGGGGCGGTCTTGGCTACACCTTC
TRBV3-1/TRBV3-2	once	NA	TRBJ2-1	CASSQKGGRLVQASYLVAQFF	TGTGCCAGCAGCCAAAAGGGTGGACGACTCGTTCAGGCCTCGTATTTGGTCGCCCAGTTCTTC
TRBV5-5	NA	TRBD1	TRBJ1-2	CASSLRTGPNYGYTF	TGTGCCAGCAGCTTGAGGACAGGGCCCAACTATGGCTACACCTTC
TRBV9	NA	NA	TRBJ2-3	CASSVLADTQYF	TGTGCCAGCAGCGTACTCGCAGATACGCAGTATTTT
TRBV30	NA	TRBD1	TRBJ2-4	CAWRPRQGAAGNIQYF	TGTGCCTGGAGGCCCCGACAGGGGGCGGCGGGAAACATTCAGTACTTC
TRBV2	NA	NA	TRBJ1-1	CASRGEGNTEAFF	TGTGCCAGCCGGGGGGAGGGAAACACTGAAGCTTTCTTT
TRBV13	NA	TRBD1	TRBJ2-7	CASSFRQGPRYEQYF	TGTGCCAGCAGCTTCCGACAGGGGCCCAGGTACGAGCAGTACTTC
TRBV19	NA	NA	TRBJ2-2	CASSIEPPGNTGELFF	TGTGCCAGTAGTATAGAGCCGCCGGGGAACACCGGGGAGCTGTTTTTT
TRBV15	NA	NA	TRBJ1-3	CATSSRGPPSGNTIYF	TGTGCCACCAGCTCGCGAGGGCCCCCCTCTGGAAACACCATATATTTT
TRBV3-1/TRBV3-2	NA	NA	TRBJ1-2	CASSQGTGLYGYTF	TGTGCCAGCAGCCAAGGAACAGGTCTATATGGCTACACCTTC
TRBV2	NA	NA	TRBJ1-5	CASSERRDSNQPQHF	TGTGCCAGCAGTGAGAGGAGGGATAGCAATCAGCCCCAGCATTTT
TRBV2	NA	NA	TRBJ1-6	CASSPRQSSGSPLHF	TGTGCCAGCAGCCCCCGCCAATCTAGCGGTTCACCCCTCCACTTT
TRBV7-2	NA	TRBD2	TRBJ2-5	CASSPLSRTSGKTQYF	TGTGCCAGCAGCCCGCTCTCCCGGACTAGCGGAAAGACCCAGTACTTC
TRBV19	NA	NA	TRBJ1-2	CASSPGQYYNYGYTF	TGTGCCAGTAGTCCTGGACAGTATTATAACTATGGCTACACCTTC
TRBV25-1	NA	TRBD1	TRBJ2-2	CASSGGQGSGELFF	TGTGCCAGCAGCGGAGGACAGGGGTCCGGGGAGCTGTTTTTT
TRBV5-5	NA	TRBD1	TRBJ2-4	CASSLRRDRGSKNIQYF	TGTGCCAGCAGCCTTCGTCGGGACAGGGGTTCCAAAAACATTCAGTACTTC
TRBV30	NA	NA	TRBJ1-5	CAWSLLGDQPQHF	TGTGCCTGGAGTCTTTTGGGGGATCAGCCCCAGCATTTT
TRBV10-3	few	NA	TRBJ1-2	CAITSGQSGYGYTF	TGTGCCATCACCTCAGGACAATCTGGCTATGGCTACACCTTC
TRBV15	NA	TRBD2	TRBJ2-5	CATSRPNSGRASETQYF	TGTGCCACCAGCAGACCAAATAGCGGGAGGGCTTCAGAGACCCAGTACTTC
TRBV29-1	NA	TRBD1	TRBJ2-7	CSVDPGGSEQYF	TGCAGCGTTGACCCAGGGGGCTCCGAGCAGTACTTC
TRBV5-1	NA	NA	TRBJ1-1	CASSLRGKNTEAFF	TGCGCCAGCAGCTTAAGGGGGAAGAACACTGAAGCTTTCTTT